A selection of T cell receptor beta chains follows, all from one sample in a study of T cells in narcolepsy. Repertoires were generated with immunoSEQ multiplex PCR, while TCRdb's copy carries only in-frame clones and drops some. The sample holds tens of thousands of clones, roughly 80% seen once. Sequences were obtained from memory (CD45RA-) CD4+ T cells from blood. The receptors originated from a human donor in good health. The CDR3 runs from the conserved cysteine through the conserved F or W. Fields, in order: D gene, V gene, J gene, CDR3 protein, CDR3 DNA. D genes are given only for firm matches.

>-|TRBV6-5|TRBJ1-5
CASSYEGGNQPQHF
TGTGCCAGCAGTTACGAGGGAGGCAATCAGCCCCAGCATTTT
>TRBD2|TRBV4-1|TRBJ2-1
CASSHPSGSYNEQFF
TGCGCCAGCAGCCACCCTAGCGGCTCCTACAATGAGCAGTTCTTC
>-|TRBV5-5|TRBJ1-2
CASSLGPTTYGYTF
TGTGCCAGCAGCTTGGGGCCCACCACCTATGGCTACACCTTC
>-|TRBV14|TRBJ1-2
CASSYRSYGYTF
TGTGCCAGCAGCTACAGATCCTATGGCTACACCTTC
>TRBD2|TRBV6-5|TRBJ2-1
CASSLGLAGSSEQFF
TGTGCCAGCAGCCTGGGACTAGCGGGGTCGAGTGAGCAGTTCTTC
>TRBD2|TRBV11-2|TRBJ2-1
CASSFSGANYNEQFF
TGTGCCAGCAGCTTTAGCGGGGCAAACTACAATGAGCAGTTCTTC
>TRBD2|TRBV7-9|TRBJ2-1
CASSSSGASYNEQFF
TGTGCCAGCAGCTCTAGCGGGGCATCCTACAATGAGCAGTTCTTC
>TRBD1|TRBV19|TRBJ1-6
CASSRGAGGAPLHF
TGTGCCAGTAGCCGGGGGGCAGGGGGGGCACCCCTCCACTTT
>-|TRBV19|TRBJ2-3
CATGRGTTDTQYF
TGTGCCACCGGTAGGGGGACCACAGATACGCAGTATTTT
>-|TRBV25-1|TRBJ2-7
CASSDTVDIEYF
TGTGCCAGCAGTGACACTGTGGATATTGAGTACTTC
>TRBD1|TRBV27|TRBJ1-4
CASRGTATNEKLFF
TGTGCCAGCAGGGGGACAGCAACTAATGAAAAACTGTTTTTT
>-|TRBV11-2|TRBJ2-5
CASSSGLAGAETQYF
TGTGCCAGCAGTTCTGGTCTCGCGGGGGCGGAGACCCAGTACTTC